These 22 T cell receptor beta chains were sequenced from one sample in a study of T-cell memory formation after mild COVID-19. TCRdb analysed the 5' RACE reads with MiXCR anew, one entry per CDR3 protein. Here the sample spans approximately 580,000 distinct CDR3 sequences, about 20% being singletons. The sequenced sample consisted of PBMCs or a T cell subset sorted from them (not recorded which). These receptor sequences come from an adult woman who had mild COVID-19 (a few samples of this study predate the infection). Cell type and time point are not known.

This clonotype was counted a few times. The chain recombines TRBV5-4 with TRBJ2-6, with TRBD1 matching over 10 bases. J was trimmed by 9 bases and V by 2 bases; bases with no gene match: 5. The V gene's germline CDR1 is SGHNT and CDR2 YYREEE (reference sequence). The CDR3 is made up of 15 amino acids. The CDR3 nucleotides read TGTGCCAGCAGCTTCCCGACAGGGGGCCACAACGTCCTGACTTTC. It encodes CASSFPTGGHNVLTF.

This chain uses TRBV7-9 with TRBJ2-1, with 8 bases aligning to TRBD1. There are 14 residues in the CDR3. CDR1 SEHNR and CDR2 FQNEAQ come from the germline V gene (reference sequence). V shed 6 bases, J shed 5 bases, and the junction held 6 bases outside the gene matches. The CDR3 sequence is CASSSDRVHNEQFF. The CDR3 nucleotides read TGTGCCAGCAGTTCGGACAGGGTCCACAATGAGCAGTTCTTC.

The genes are TRBV12-3 or TRBV12-4 and TRBJ2-1; 9 nucleotides align to TRBD2. CDR3 size: 14 residues. The J segment lost 3 bases and the V segment lost 5 bases, leaving 2 bases of the junction unmatched. CDR3 bases: TGTGCCAGCAGTATTAGCGGGGGCTACAATGAGCAGTTCTTC. Translating it yields CASSISGGYNEQFF.

The DNA for the CDR3 is TGTGCCAGCAGTGTCAGGGGCGGGTATCAGCCCCAGCATTTT. Translated: CASSVRGGYQPQHF. The V call is TRBV12-3 or TRBV12-4, the J call TRBJ1-5, with D perhaps matching TRBD1 (6 bases). The CDR3 totals 14 residues. The V end lost 5 bases, the J end lost 5 bases, and 13 bases lay between the germline ends.

Turning to this clonotype: The junction shows a germline mismatch at one end, possibly a read error. The chain recombines TRBV6-2 or TRBV6-3 with TRBJ1-5; no reliable D call. The germline V gene encodes CDR1 MNHEY and CDR2 SVGEGT. This CDR3 has 13 amino acids. CDR3 sequence: CASSYSPNQPQNF. Here the CDR3 DNA reads TGTGCCAGCAGTTACTCCCCAAACCAGCCCCAGAATTTT.

This clonotype was recorded a few times. The V gene is TRBV20-1, the J gene TRBJ2-2, with D hard to call. In germline, CDR1 is DFQATT, CDR2 SNEGSKA (reference sequence). This CDR3 contains 15 residues. Trimming stripped 4 bases from V and 0 bases from J, with 12 bases between. CDR3 sequence (DNA): TGCAGTGCTACCCCGGCTGGGGCGAACACCGGGGAGCTGTTTTTT. The encoded protein is CSATPAGANTGELFF.

The chain employs TRBV29-1 and TRBJ2-7, with D unclear. With 1 base removed from V and 1 base from J, the gap between germline ends came to 11 bases. The CDR3 spans 14 residues. From germline, CDR1 is SQVTM and CDR2 ANQGSEA. In nucleotides, the CDR3 is TGCAGCGTTGAAGGGACCGATAAATCCTACGAGCAGTACTTC. This encodes CSVEGTDKSYEQYF.

The V and J genes are TRBV9 and TRBJ1-1; a weak D match, TRBD1 (6 bases). V dropped 0 bases and J dropped 1 base, with 13 bases sitting between them. The CDR3 totals 16 residues. Germline V gene sequence: CDR1 SGDLS, CDR2 YYNGEE. CDR3 region: CASSVGGTGTNTEAFF. The DNA of the CDR3 is TGTGCCAGCAGCGTAGGAGGAACAGGGACGAACACTGAAGCTTTCTTT.

The genes are TRBV21-1 and TRBJ2-4. TRBV21-1 is given as a pseudogene. The CDR3 length is 13 residues. CDR3 protein: CASSPRDKNIQYF. The DNA of the CDR3 is TGTGCCAGCAGCCCAAGGGACAAAAACATTCAGTACTTC.

The table lists this clonotype with many counts. The V gene is TRBV7-2, the J gene TRBJ2-1; maybe TRBD2 (6 bases). The CDR3 has 17 residues. With 3 bases removed from V and 1 base from J, the gap between germline ends came to 16 bases. Germline loops: CDR1 SGHTA, CDR2 FQGNSA. This chain's CDR3 is CASSLDFGGVSYNEQFF. The DNA of the CDR3 is TGTGCCAGCAGCTTGGACTTCGGCGGGGTGTCCTACAATGAGCAGTTCTTC.

The chain employs TRBV12-3 or TRBV12-4 and TRBJ1-2; D possibly corresponds to TRBD1 (6 bases). The CDR3 is made up of 16 amino acids. Trimming stripped 3 bases from V and 8 bases from J, with 22 bases between. This CDR3 is CASSLPPDSGPEGYTF. CDR3 sequence (DNA): TGTGCCAGCAGTTTGCCTCCGGACAGTGGGCCGGAGGGCTACACCTTC.

This clonotype was seen a handful of times. The J gene is TRBJ2-5, the V gene TRBV13; 9 nucleotides line up with TRBD1. Trimming removed 5 bases from V and 5 bases from J; junction bases left unmatched: 6. CDR1 is PRHDT and CDR2 is FYEKMQ in the germline V gene (reference sequence). This CDR3 is 14 amino acids long. In DNA form, the CDR3 reads TGTGCCAGCAGCCTGGGACAGGGACATGAGACCCAGTACTTC. Amino acids: CASSLGQGHETQYF.

This clonotype came up a few times. The V and J genes are TRBV6-2 or TRBV6-3 and TRBJ2-1; 11 nucleotides align to TRBD2. This CDR3 has 16 amino acids. The J segment lost 2 bases and the V segment lost 6 bases, leaving 6 bases of the junction unmatched. Germline-derived CDR1 and CDR2 are MNHEY and SVGEGT. DNA of the CDR3: TGTGCCAGCAGGGACCGACTAGCGGGAACCTACAATGAGCAGTTCTTC. It codes for CASRDRLAGTYNEQFF.

The V gene is TRBV12-3 or TRBV12-4, the J gene TRBJ1-5; no firm D call. Deletions cut 3 bases from V and 3 bases from J, with 9 bases between. The CDR3 totals 14 residues. The CDR3 reads CASSFAGYNQPQHF. DNA for the CDR3: TGTGCCAGCAGTTTTGCGGGTTACAATCAGCCCCAGCATTTT.

The chain couples TRBV7-9 to TRBJ2-1; 7 nucleotides line up with TRBD2. The trim removed 1 base at V and 4 bases at J, leaving 10 bases unmatched. CDR1 is SEHNR, CDR2 FQNEAQ, per germline (reference sequence). The CDR3 runs 17 residues. CDR3 protein: CASSLGGVSSGYNEQFF. CDR3 nucleotides: TGTGCCAGCAGCTTAGGAGGTGTGTCTAGCGGATACAATGAGCAGTTCTTC.

This chain joins TRBV24-1 and TRBJ2-5; 9 bases are shared with TRBD1. The CDR3 is 15 amino acids. Trimming took 3 bases from V and 5 from J; bases not matched to a gene: 6. Germline CDR1 KGHDR, CDR2 SFDVKD. CDR3 nucleotide sequence: TGTGCCACCAGTGATCCTCAGGGACAGGGTGAGACCCAGTACTTC. The encoded protein is CATSDPQGQGETQYF.

With regard to this clonotype: The junction does not match germline at one end; this may be a read error. The V call is TRBV29-1, the J call TRBJ2-3; D remains ambiguous. Germline CDR1 is SQVTM and CDR2 is ANQGSEA. This CDR3 is 15 amino acids long. The CDR3 coding sequence is TGCAGCGTTGATGCGTCCCACGAACTACACAGATACGCAGTATTT. Protein sequence: CSVDASHELHRYAVF.

This clonotype appeared a few times. Possible read error: a much larger clone is one base away. This chain joins TRBV7-2 and TRBJ1-5; 8 bases match TRBD1. The ends lost 5 bases at V and 2 bases at J; junction bases unmatched: 2. CDR1 and CDR2 from the germline V gene are SGHTA and FQGNSA. The CDR3 runs 14 residues. This chain's CDR3 is CASSTTGGNQPQHF. CDR3 nucleotide sequence: TGTGCCAGCAGCACGACAGGGGGCAATCAGCCCCAGCATTTT.

The chain joins TRBV19 to TRBJ1-2; 9 nucleotides line up with TRBD1. Germline trimming cut 10 bases from V and 4 bases from J; bases unmatched to any gene: 10. The CDR3 covers 14 residues. Per the germline V gene, CDR1 is LNHDA and CDR2 is SQIVND (reference sequence). The DNA for the CDR3 is TGTGCCACCCGATCGACGGGACAGGGCTATGGCTACACCTTC. It is translated as CATRSTGQGYGYTF.

This clonotype turned up a few times. The chain uses TRBV10-3 and TRBJ1-1, with D perhaps TRBD1 (6 bases). Trimming removed 10 bases from V and 2 bases from J, with 17 bases in between. Germline V CDR1 and CDR2: ENHRY, SYGVKD. The CDR3 length is 14 residues. The CDR3 bases are TGTGCCACGATGCCCCGGGACACTAACACTGAAGCTTTCTTT. Protein sequence: CATMPRDTNTEAFF.

The J gene is TRBJ2-1, the V gene TRBV18, with D possibly matching TRBD2 (5 bases). CDR3 length equals 17 residues. V was cut by 2 bases and J by 7 bases, with 21 bases left in between. Germline V gene lookup returns CDR1 KGHSH and CDR2 LQKENI. In DNA, the CDR3 is TGTGCCAGCTCACCATATATGACCGGGGAGCCGCGAAATGAGCAGTTCTTC. It encodes CASSPYMTGEPRNEQFF.

The J gene is TRBJ2-7, the V gene TRBV6-1; 7 bases line up with TRBD1. The germline gives CDR1 MNHNS, CDR2 SASEGT. The V segment lost 6 bases and the J segment 2 bases; nucleotides outside the gene matches: 7. The CDR3 is made up of 14 amino acids. CDR3 protein: CASSLTGITYEQYF. The DNA for the CDR3 is TGTGCCAGCAGCCTGACAGGGATAACCTACGAGCAGTACTTC.